These T cell receptor beta chains were read from a single sample in a study of shared clonotypes between healthy human individuals. Produced via immunoSEQ multiplex PCR; TCRdb's table is partial and in-frame only. The data contain about 340,000 clones, around 67% of them singletons. The sample was memory CD4+ T cells sorted from blood. Receptors were obtained from a man aged 25 to 45 in good health. Both conserved end residues are part of each CDR3. D genes are given only for firm matches. Only part of the rows carry a size: once, few, many, or a class if the clone is expanded.

d_call: NA; v_call: TRBV5-6; j_call: TRBJ1-2; clone_size: NA; cdr3_nt: TGTGCCAGCAGCTTGTGGCAAAGCTATGGCTACACCTTC; cdr3_aa: CASSLWQSYGYTF
d_call: TRBD2; v_call: TRBV11-2; j_call: TRBJ2-1; clone_size: NA; cdr3_nt: TGTGCCAGCAGCCCCTGGGGAGGGGCCTACAATGAGCAGTTCTTC; cdr3_aa: CASSPWGGAYNEQFF
d_call: NA; v_call: TRBV11-3; j_call: TRBJ2-7; clone_size: once; cdr3_nt: TGTGCCAGCAGCTTCCTTAATGGTGGGGGAAACGAGCAGTACTTC; cdr3_aa: CASSFLNGGGNEQYF
d_call: NA; v_call: TRBV11-3; j_call: TRBJ2-1; clone_size: NA; cdr3_nt: TGTGCCAGCAGCTTTAGAACGGGATCGATTAGTGAGCAGTTCTTC; cdr3_aa: CASSFRTGSISEQFF
d_call: NA; v_call: TRBV6-1; j_call: TRBJ1-6; clone_size: few; cdr3_nt: TGTGCCAGCAGTGAACGTCACGGTGGGGCTCAGAATTCACCCCTCCACTTT; cdr3_aa: CASSERHGGAQNSPLHF
d_call: NA; v_call: TRBV13; j_call: TRBJ2-7; clone_size: once; cdr3_nt: TGTGCCAGCAGCCCCTCACTAGGCTCCTACGAGCAGTACTTC; cdr3_aa: CASSPSLGSYEQYF
d_call: NA; v_call: TRBV10-3; j_call: TRBJ2-1; clone_size: NA; cdr3_nt: TGTGCCATCAATCAACGGGACCTTAGGGATGAGCAGTTCTTC; cdr3_aa: CAINQRDLRDEQFF
d_call: TRBD1; v_call: TRBV7-6; j_call: TRBJ1-2; clone_size: once; cdr3_nt: TGTGCCAGCAGCTTAGGCACAGGGGGCTCTAACTATGGCTACACCTTC; cdr3_aa: CASSLGTGGSNYGYTF
d_call: NA; v_call: TRBV27; j_call: TRBJ2-7; clone_size: NA; cdr3_nt: TGTGCCAGCGCACAGCGGGCAAGCTCCTACGAGCAGTACTTC; cdr3_aa: CASAQRASSYEQYF
d_call: TRBD2; v_call: TRBV7-2; j_call: TRBJ2-1; clone_size: many; cdr3_nt: TGTGCCAGCAGCTTAGGTCCGGGAGGGCCTAATGAGCAGTTCTTC; cdr3_aa: CASSLGPGGPNEQFF
d_call: TRBD1; v_call: TRBV19; j_call: TRBJ2-2; clone_size: NA; cdr3_nt: TGTGCCAGTAGTATATACAGGGGCGCGAACACCGGGGAGCTGTTTTTT; cdr3_aa: CASSIYRGANTGELFF
d_call: NA; v_call: TRBV19; j_call: TRBJ1-5; clone_size: NA; cdr3_nt: TGTGCCAGTAGTCAACTTCCACAGGGTAGCAATCAGCCCCAGCATTTT; cdr3_aa: CASSQLPQGSNQPQHF
d_call: TRBD1; v_call: TRBV7-8; j_call: TRBJ1-2; clone_size: few; cdr3_nt: TGTGCCAGCAGCCACGACAGGGGTGTTACCTATGGCTACACCTTC; cdr3_aa: CASSHDRGVTYGYTF
d_call: NA; v_call: TRBV10-1; j_call: TRBJ1-1; clone_size: NA; cdr3_nt: TGCGCCAGCAGTGATAGGGGTCGGACTGAAGCTTTCTTT; cdr3_aa: CASSDRGRTEAFF
d_call: NA; v_call: TRBV6-6; j_call: TRBJ2-5; clone_size: NA; cdr3_nt: TGTGCCAGCAATGACCGACGTGGGGGGCAAGAGACCCAGTACTTC; cdr3_aa: CASNDRRGGQETQYF
d_call: NA; v_call: TRBV15; j_call: TRBJ2-7; clone_size: once; cdr3_nt: TGTGCCACCAGCAGAGACCGCTCAGGGTCGCAGTACTTC; cdr3_aa: CATSRDRSGSQYF
d_call: TRBD1; v_call: TRBV6-6; j_call: TRBJ2-2; clone_size: once; cdr3_nt: TGTGCCGGGAAAGGCTCCAGGACAGGCCCCACCGGGGAGCTGTTTTTT; cdr3_aa: CAGKGSRTGPTGELFF
d_call: TRBD1; v_call: TRBV18; j_call: TRBJ1-2; clone_size: NA; cdr3_nt: TGTGCCAGCTCACGGGACAGGGCAAGCTATGGCTACACCTTC; cdr3_aa: CASSRDRASYGYTF
d_call: TRBD1; v_call: TRBV25-1; j_call: TRBJ2-2; clone_size: few; cdr3_nt: TGTGCCAGCAGTGACACAGGGGCCGGGGAGCTGTTTTTT; cdr3_aa: CASSDTGAGELFF
d_call: TRBD2; v_call: TRBV5-1; j_call: TRBJ2-1; clone_size: NA; cdr3_nt: TGCGCCAGCAGCTTGCTTCAATTGCGGGAGAAGGGTGAGCAGTTCTTC; cdr3_aa: CASSLLQLREKGEQFF
d_call: TRBD2; v_call: TRBV5-1; j_call: TRBJ2-3; clone_size: NA; cdr3_nt: TGCGCCAGCAGCCCCGGACTAGCTAATACGCAGTATTTT; cdr3_aa: CASSPGLANTQYF
d_call: TRBD2; v_call: TRBV5-1; j_call: TRBJ2-7; clone_size: once; cdr3_nt: TGCGCCAGCAGCTATAGCGGGAGTACCCACGAGCAGTACTTC; cdr3_aa: CASSYSGSTHEQYF
d_call: NA; v_call: TRBV29-1; j_call: TRBJ1-5; clone_size: NA; cdr3_nt: TGCAGCGTTGAAGGGGGGCCGGGGCAGCCCCAGCATTTT; cdr3_aa: CSVEGGPGQPQHF
d_call: TRBD1; v_call: TRBV28; j_call: TRBJ1-5; clone_size: NA; cdr3_nt: TGTGCCAGCACCGAGCTTGGGACAGGGGATAATCAGCCCCAGCATTTT; cdr3_aa: CASTELGTGDNQPQHF
d_call: NA; v_call: TRBV7-9; j_call: TRBJ1-6; clone_size: NA; cdr3_nt: TGTGCCAGCAGCTTAGCGAATTCACCCCTCCACTTT; cdr3_aa: CASSLANSPLHF
d_call: NA; v_call: TRBV4-1; j_call: TRBJ2-7; clone_size: many; cdr3_nt: TGCGCCAGCAGCCAAGATCAAGGTAGCGCTTCCTACGAGCAGTACTTC; cdr3_aa: CASSQDQGSASYEQYF
d_call: NA; v_call: TRBV9; j_call: TRBJ2-5; clone_size: NA; cdr3_nt: TGTGCCAGCAGCGTAGCAGCCCAACTCCCGGGAGAGACCCAGTACTTC; cdr3_aa: CASSVAAQLPGETQYF
d_call: NA; v_call: TRBV18; j_call: TRBJ2-3; clone_size: once; cdr3_nt: TGTGCCAGCTCACCACCGAATATGGATACGCAGTATTTT; cdr3_aa: CASSPPNMDTQYF
d_call: NA; v_call: TRBV10-2; j_call: TRBJ2-5; clone_size: NA; cdr3_nt: TGCGCCAGCAGTGAGTCCCCAAAGACCCAGTACTTC; cdr3_aa: CASSESPKTQYF
d_call: NA; v_call: TRBV5-6; j_call: TRBJ1-2; clone_size: NA; cdr3_nt: TGTGCCAGCAGCTTCTTACAGGGCCCGGGTGGCTACACCTTC; cdr3_aa: CASSFLQGPGGYTF
d_call: NA; v_call: TRBV14; j_call: TRBJ2-2; clone_size: NA; cdr3_nt: TGTGCCAGCAGCCAGGCTACGGGCGCCGGGGAGCTGTTTTTT; cdr3_aa: CASSQATGAGELFF
d_call: NA; v_call: TRBV14; j_call: TRBJ2-2; clone_size: many; cdr3_nt: TGTGCCAGCAGCCACAGGGGGGTAATTGGCACCGGGGAGCTGTTTTTT; cdr3_aa: CASSHRGVIGTGELFF
d_call: NA; v_call: TRBV19; j_call: TRBJ2-1; clone_size: many; cdr3_nt: TGTGCCAGTAGTAACGTACTCGGGAATGAGCAGTTCTTC; cdr3_aa: CASSNVLGNEQFF